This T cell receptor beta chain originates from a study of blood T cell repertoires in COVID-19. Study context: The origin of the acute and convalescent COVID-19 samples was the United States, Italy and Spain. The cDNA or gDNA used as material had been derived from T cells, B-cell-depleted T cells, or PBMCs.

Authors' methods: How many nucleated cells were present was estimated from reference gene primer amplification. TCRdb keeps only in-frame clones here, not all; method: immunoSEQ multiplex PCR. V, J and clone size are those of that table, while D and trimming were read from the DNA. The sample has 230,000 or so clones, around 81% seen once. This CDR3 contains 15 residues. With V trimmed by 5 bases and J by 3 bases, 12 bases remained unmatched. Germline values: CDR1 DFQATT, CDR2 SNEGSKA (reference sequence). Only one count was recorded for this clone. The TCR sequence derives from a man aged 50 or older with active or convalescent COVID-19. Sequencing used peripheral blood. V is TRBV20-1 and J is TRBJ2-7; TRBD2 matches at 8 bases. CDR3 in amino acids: CSAGGGGTSYYEQYF. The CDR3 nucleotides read TGCAGTGCTGGTGGGGGCGGGACTAGTTACTACGAGCAGTACTTC.